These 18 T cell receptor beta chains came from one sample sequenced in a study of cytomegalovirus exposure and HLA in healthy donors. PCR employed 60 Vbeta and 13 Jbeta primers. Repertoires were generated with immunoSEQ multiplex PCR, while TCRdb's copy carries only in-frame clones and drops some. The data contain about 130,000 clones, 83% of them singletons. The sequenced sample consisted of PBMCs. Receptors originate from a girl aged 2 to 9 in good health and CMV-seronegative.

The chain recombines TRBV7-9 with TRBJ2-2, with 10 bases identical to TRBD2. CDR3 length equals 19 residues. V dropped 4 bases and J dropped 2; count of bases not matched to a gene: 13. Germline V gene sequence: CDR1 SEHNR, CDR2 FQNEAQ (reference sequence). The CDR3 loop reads CASSSSLLAGRPNTGELFF. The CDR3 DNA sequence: TGTGCCAGCAGCTCGAGTCTACTAGCGGGGAGGCCAAACACCGGGGAGCTGTTTTTT. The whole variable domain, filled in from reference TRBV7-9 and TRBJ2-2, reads DTGVSQNPRHKITKRGQNVTFRCDPISEHNRLYWYRQTLGQGPEFLTYFQNEAQLEKSRLLSDRFSAERPKGSFSTLEIQRTEQGDSAMYLCASSSSLLAGRPNTGELFFGEGSRLTVL.

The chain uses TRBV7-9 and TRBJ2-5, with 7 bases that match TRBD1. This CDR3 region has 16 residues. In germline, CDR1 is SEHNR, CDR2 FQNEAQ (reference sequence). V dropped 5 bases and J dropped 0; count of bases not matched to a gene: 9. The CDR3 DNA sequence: TGTGCCAGCAGCCGATTGATAGGGACAGACCAAGAGACCCAGTACTTC. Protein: CASSRLIGTDQETQYF.

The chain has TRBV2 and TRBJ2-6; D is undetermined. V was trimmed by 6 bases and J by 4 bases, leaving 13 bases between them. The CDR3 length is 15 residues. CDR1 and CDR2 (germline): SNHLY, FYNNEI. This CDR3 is CASSRHGWGANVLTF. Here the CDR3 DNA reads TGTGCCAGCAGCCGACACGGCTGGGGGGCCAACGTCCTGACTTTC. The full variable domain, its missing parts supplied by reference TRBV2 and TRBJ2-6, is EPEVTQTPSHQVTQMGQEVILRCVPISNHLYFYWYRQILGQKVEFLVSFYNNEISEKSEIFDDQFSVERPDGSNFTLKIRSTKLEDSAMYFCASSRHGWGANVLTFGAGSRLTVL.

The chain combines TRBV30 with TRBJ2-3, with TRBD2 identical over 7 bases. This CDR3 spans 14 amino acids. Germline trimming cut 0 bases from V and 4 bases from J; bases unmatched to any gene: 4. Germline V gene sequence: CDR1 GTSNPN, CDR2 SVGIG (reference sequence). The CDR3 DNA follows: TGTGCCTGGAGTGTAGGGAGGGTTGCAGATACGCAGTATTTT. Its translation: CAWSVGRVADTQYF.

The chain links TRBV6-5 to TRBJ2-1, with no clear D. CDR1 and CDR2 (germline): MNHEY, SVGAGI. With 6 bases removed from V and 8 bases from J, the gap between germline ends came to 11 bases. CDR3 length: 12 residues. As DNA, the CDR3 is TGTGCCAGCAGAGTTACAGACGATGAGCAGTTCTTC. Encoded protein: CASRVTDDEQFF.

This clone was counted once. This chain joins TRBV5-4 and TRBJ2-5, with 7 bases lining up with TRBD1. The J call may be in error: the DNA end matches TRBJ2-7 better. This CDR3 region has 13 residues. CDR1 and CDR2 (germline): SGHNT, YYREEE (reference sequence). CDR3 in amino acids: CASSYDRAYEQYF. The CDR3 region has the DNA TGTGCCAGCAGTTATGACAGGGCCTACGAGCAGTACTTC.

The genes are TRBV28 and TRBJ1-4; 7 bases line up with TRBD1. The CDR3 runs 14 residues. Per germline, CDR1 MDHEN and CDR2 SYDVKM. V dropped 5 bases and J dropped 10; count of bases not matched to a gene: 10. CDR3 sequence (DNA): TGTGCCAGCAGTCCCCGGACAGGAATAGTAAAACTGTTTTTT. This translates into CASSPRTGIVKLFF.

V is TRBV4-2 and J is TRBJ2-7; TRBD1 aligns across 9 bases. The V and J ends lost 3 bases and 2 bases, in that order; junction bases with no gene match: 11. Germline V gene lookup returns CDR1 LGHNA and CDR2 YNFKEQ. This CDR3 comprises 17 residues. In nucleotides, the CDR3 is TGTGCCAGCAGCCAGGGAACCCGGGACAGGGATACCTACGAGCAGTACTTC. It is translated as CASSQGTRDRDTYEQYF.

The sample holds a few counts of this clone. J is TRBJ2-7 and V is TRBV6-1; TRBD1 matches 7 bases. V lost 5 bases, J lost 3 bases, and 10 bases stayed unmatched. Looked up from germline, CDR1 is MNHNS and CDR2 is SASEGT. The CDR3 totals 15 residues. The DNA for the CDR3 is TGTGCCAGCAGTTCCAGACAGGGTTCGATCTACGAGCAGTACTTC. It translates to CASSSRQGSIYEQYF.

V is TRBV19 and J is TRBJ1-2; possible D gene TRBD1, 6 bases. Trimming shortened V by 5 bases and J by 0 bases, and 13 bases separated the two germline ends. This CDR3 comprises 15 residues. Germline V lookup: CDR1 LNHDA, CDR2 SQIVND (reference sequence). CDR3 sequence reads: CASSEARGANYGYTF. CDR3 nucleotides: TGTGCCAGTAGTGAAGCCAGGGGTGCTAACTATGGCTACACCTTC.

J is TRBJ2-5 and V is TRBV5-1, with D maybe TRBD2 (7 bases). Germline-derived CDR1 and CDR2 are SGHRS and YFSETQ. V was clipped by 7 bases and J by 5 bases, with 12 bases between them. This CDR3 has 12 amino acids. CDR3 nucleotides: TGCGCCAGCGCCGGGGGGCCGGAGACCCAGTACTTC. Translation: CASAGGPETQYF.

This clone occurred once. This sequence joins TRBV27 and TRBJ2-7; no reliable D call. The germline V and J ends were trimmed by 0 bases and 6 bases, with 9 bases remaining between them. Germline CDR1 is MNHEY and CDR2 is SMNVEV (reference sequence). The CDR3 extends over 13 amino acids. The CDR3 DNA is TGTGCCAGCAGTTTATCGAGGATCGGCGAGCAGTACTTC. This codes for CASSLSRIGEQYF.

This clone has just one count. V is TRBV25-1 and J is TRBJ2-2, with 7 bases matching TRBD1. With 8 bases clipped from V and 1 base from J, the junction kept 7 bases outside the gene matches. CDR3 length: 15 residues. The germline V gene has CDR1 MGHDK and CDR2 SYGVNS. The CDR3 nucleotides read TGTGCCAGCCCCGGGACAGCAAAGAACACCGGGGAGCTGTTTTTT. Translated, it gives CASPGTAKNTGELFF.

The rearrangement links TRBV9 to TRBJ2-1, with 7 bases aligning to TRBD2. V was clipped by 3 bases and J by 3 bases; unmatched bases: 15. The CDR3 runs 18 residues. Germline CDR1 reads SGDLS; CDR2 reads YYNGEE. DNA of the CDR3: TGTGCCAGCAGCGGGACCTTAGCGGGTGGGAGGGGCTACAATGAGCAGTTCTTC. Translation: CASSGTLAGGRGYNEQFF.

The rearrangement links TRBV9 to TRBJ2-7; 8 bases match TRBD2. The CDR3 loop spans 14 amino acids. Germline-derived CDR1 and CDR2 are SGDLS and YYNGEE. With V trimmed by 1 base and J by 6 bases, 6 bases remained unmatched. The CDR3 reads CASSVSSGSREQYF. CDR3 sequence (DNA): TGTGCCAGCAGCGTATCAAGCGGGAGTCGCGAGCAGTACTTC.

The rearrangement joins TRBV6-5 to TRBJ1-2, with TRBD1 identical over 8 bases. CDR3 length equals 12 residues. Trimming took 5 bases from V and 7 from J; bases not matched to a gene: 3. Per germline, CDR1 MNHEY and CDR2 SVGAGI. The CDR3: CASSNGQGGYTF. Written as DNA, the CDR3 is TGTGCCAGCAGTAACGGACAGGGTGGCTACACCTTC.

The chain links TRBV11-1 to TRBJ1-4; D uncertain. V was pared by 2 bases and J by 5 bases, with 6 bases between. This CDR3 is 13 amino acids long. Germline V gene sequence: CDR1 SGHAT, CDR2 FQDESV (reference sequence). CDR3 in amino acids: CASSLSRNEKLFF. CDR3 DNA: TGTGCCAGCAGCTTATCACGGAATGAAAAACTGTTTTTT.

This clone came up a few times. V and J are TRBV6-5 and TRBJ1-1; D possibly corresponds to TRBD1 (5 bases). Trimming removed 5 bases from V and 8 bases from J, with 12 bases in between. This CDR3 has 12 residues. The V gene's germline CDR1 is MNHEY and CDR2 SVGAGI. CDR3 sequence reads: CASSPGPPEAFF. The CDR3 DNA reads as TGTGCCAGCAGTCCAGGGCCCCCCGAAGCTTTCTTT.